The 30 T cell receptor beta chains reported below all come from one sample, sequenced in a study of T cells in Graves' hyperthyroidism and ophthalmopathy. There were TCR beta CDR3 regions amplified from RNA transcripts. The TCR CDR3 first-round RT-PCR relied on the HTBI primer set. Via MiXCR, TCRdb re-called the multiplex PCR reads, giving one row per CDR3 protein. This sample has a few hundred thousand distinct CDR3 sequences; roughly 13% occur once, and the top ten carry 5% to 6%. Source material: blood. The origin of the receptors is a woman aged 18-29 years with Graves' hyperthyroidism.

This clonotype showed up many times. This rearrangement joins TRBV30 to TRBJ1-6; D remains unclear. Per the germline V gene, CDR1 is GTSNPN and CDR2 is SVGIG (reference sequence). This CDR3 contains 13 residues. Trimming stripped 2 bases from V and 3 bases from J, with 5 bases between. Written as DNA, the CDR3 is TGTGCCTGGAGTTCCGGCTATAATTCACCCCTCCACTTT. Protein: CAWSSGYNSPLHF.

About this clonotype itself: Possible read error: a much larger clone is one base away. The CDR3 DNA follows: TGTGCCAGCAGCTTAGATGGGACTTCCTACGAGCAGCACTTC. It specifies CASSLDGTSYEQHF. V and J are TRBV11-2 and TRBJ2-7, with D perhaps TRBD2 (6 bases). The CDR3 covers 14 residues. From germline, CDR1 is SGHAT and CDR2 FQNNGV.

This clonotype occurred a few times. The chain employs TRBV18 and TRBJ2-7; possible D gene TRBD2, 6 bases. The CDR3 runs to 16 residues. V lost 0 bases and J 4 bases, leaving 16 bases between the germline ends. CDR1 is KGHSH and CDR2 is LQKENI in the germline V gene. The CDR3 DNA reads TGTGCCAGCTCACCACCGGTGGGAGGTAGTTTTTACGAGCAGTACTTC. This translates into CASSPPVGGSFYEQYF.

This chain connects TRBV9 to TRBJ2-3; possible D gene TRBD1, 5 bases. With 3 bases removed from V and 0 bases from J, the gap between germline ends came to 14 bases. The germline CDR1 and CDR2 sequences are SGDLS and YYNGEE. The CDR3 consists of 16 residues. CDR3 region: CASSAEGVASTDTQYF. CDR3 DNA: TGTGCCAGCAGCGCTGAAGGGGTTGCTAGCACAGATACGCAGTATTTT. The entire variable domain, with the rest obtained from reference TRBV9 and TRBJ2-3, is as follows: DSGVTQTPKHLITATGQRVTLRCSPRSGDLSVYWYQQSLDQGLQFLIQYYNGEERAKGNILERFSAQQFPDLHSELNLSSLELGDSALYFCASSAEGVASTDTQYFGPGTRLTVL.

The CDR3 region is CATEMGNSPLHF. In nucleotides, the CDR3 is TGTGCCACCGAAATGGGGAATTCACCCCTCCACTTT. The J gene is TRBJ1-6, the V gene TRBV25-1; no reliable D call. Germline values: CDR1 MGHDK, CDR2 SYGVNS. Trimming pared 10 bases from V and 7 bases from J, leaving 11 bases between. The CDR3 runs 12 residues.

This clonotype was picked up a small number of times. The chain uses TRBV6-2 or TRBV6-3 and TRBJ1-5, with D tentatively TRBD1 (6 bases). CDR1 MNHEY and CDR2 SVGEGT come from the germline V gene. The CDR3 sequence is 13 residues long. The V gene lost 5 bases and the J gene lost 8 bases, with 13 bases spanning the gap. The CDR3 reads CASSVDRSKPQHF. The CDR3, as DNA: TGTGCCAGCAGTGTTGACAGGTCGAAGCCCCAGCATTTT.

This clonotype was detected a few times. With a much larger clone just one base away, this may be a read error. Written as DNA, the CDR3 is TGTGCCAGCAGTCGGAAGCGGGGGGGGTCCTACGAGCAGTACTTC. Protein: CASSRKRGGSYEQYF. This chain joins TRBV28 and TRBJ2-7; 10 positions agree with TRBD2. V gave up 5 bases and J gave up 1 base; unmatched junction bases: 5. There are 15 residues in the CDR3. Germline V lookup: CDR1 MDHEN, CDR2 SYDVKM.

This clonotype was seen a handful of times. The gene calls are TRBV29-1 and TRBJ2-1, with D perhaps being TRBD1 or TRBD2 (5 bases each). Germline lookup yields CDR1 SQVTM and CDR2 ANQGSEA. This CDR3 is built from 12 residues. Between the trimmed V and J ends, which lost 1 base and 14 bases, there was a span of 15 bases. This CDR3 reads CSVEGGLRVEFF. For the CDR3, the DNA is TGCAGCGTTGAAGGGGGCTTGAGGGTAGAGTTCTTC.

This clonotype was recorded many times. The chain has TRBV7-9 and TRBJ2-7; the D gene is possibly TRBD2 (5 bases). Germline values: CDR1 SEHNR, CDR2 FQNEAQ (reference sequence). Trimming took 5 bases from V and 7 from J, leaving 15 bases between them. The CDR3 is made up of 13 amino acids. The CDR3 DNA reads as TGTGCCAGCAGCCCTCCCTTACTAGAGGAGCAGTACTTC. The encoded protein is CASSPPLLEEQYF.

This clonotype was seen many times. The gene calls are TRBV11-3 and TRBJ2-1, with 7 bases matching TRBD2. Germline assignment: CDR1 SGHNT and CDR2 YENEEA. After removal of 1 base from V and 6 bases from J, the junction contained 12 bases not matched to a gene. This CDR3 contains 17 residues. The CDR3 here is CASSLGGSGYLGNEQFF. In DNA, the CDR3 is TGTGCCAGCAGCTTAGGTGGTAGCGGGTACTTGGGCAATGAGCAGTTCTTC.

This clonotype appeared many times. The CDR3 nucleotides read TGTGCCAGCAGCTCCCGAGGACAGGGCTATGGCTACACCTTC. Residues: CASSSRGQGYGYTF. The V and J genes are TRBV5-5 and TRBJ1-2; TRBD1 agrees at 8 bases. The V segment lost 3 bases and the J segment 4 bases; nucleotides outside the gene matches: 5. This CDR3 is built from 14 residues. Germline V CDR1 and CDR2: SGHKS, YYEKEE (reference sequence).

V is TRBV9 and J is TRBJ2-2, with 7 nucleotides matching TRBD2. CDR1 and CDR2 from the germline V gene are SGDLS and YYNGEE. The ends lost 3 bases at V and 1 base at J; junction bases unmatched: 3. This CDR3 contains 15 residues. CDR3 sequence reads: CASSAVAGNTGELFF. CDR3 nucleotide sequence: TGTGCCAGCAGCGCCGTAGCGGGGAACACCGGGGAGCTGTTTTTT.

This clonotype was counted between two and nine times. The genes are TRBV9 and TRBJ2-1, with 11 bases lining up with TRBD2. The CDR3 length is 16 residues. Germline V gives CDR1 SGDLS, CDR2 YYNGEE. The ends lost 5 bases at V and 3 bases at J; junction bases unmatched: 7. The CDR3 DNA reads as TGTGCCAGCAGTACCGGGACTAGCGGCCACTACAATGAGCAGTTCTTC. Translation: CASSTGTSGHYNEQFF.

This clonotype was observed at least ten times. As DNA, the CDR3 is TGTGCCAGCAGCGTAGAGGCCGTCTCCTACGAGCAGTACTTC. Translation gives CASSVEAVSYEQYF. V gene TRBV9 combines with J gene TRBJ2-7; D remains ambiguous. Looked up from germline, CDR1 is SGDLS and CDR2 is YYNGEE. The V end lost 0 bases, the J end lost 0 bases, and 7 bases lay between the germline ends. The CDR3 runs 14 residues.

J is TRBJ1-1 and V is TRBV12-5; D is perhaps TRBD1 (6 bases). The V end lost 7 bases, the J end lost 5 bases, and 17 bases lay between the germline ends. Germline lookup yields CDR1 LGHNT and CDR2 FRNRAP. The length of the CDR3 is 14 residues. The CDR3 nucleotides read TGTGCTAGTGCTCGCATACAGGGAGGGACTGAAGCTTTCTTT. Residues: CASARIQGGTEAFF.

This clonotype was found many times. The chain employs TRBV6-2 or TRBV6-3 and TRBJ2-6; D not resolved. The CDR3 sequence is 14 residues long. Germline CDR1 and CDR2: MNHEY and SVGEGT. V was clipped by 2 bases and J by 0 bases, with 2 bases between them. The CDR3 sequence is CASSYLSGANVLTF. CDR3 DNA sequence: TGTGCCAGCAGTTACCTCTCTGGGGCCAACGTCCTGACTTTC.

This clonotype showed up just once. This may stem from a read error, because a much larger clone lies one nucleotide away. This chain connects TRBV5-1 to TRBJ1-2, with unresolved D. Germline V lookup: CDR1 SGHRS, CDR2 YFSETQ. This CDR3 has 14 amino acids. This chain's CDR3 is CASSISGLNCGYTF. The CDR3 region has the DNA TGCGCCAGCAGCATCTCGGGCCTAAACTGTGGCTACACCTTC.

This clonotype was picked up many times. The genes are TRBV20-1 and TRBJ2-5; possible D gene TRBD1, 5 bases. Germline V gene data show CDR1 as DFQATT and CDR2 as SNEGSKA (reference sequence). The germline V and J ends were trimmed by 3 bases and 2 bases, with 13 bases remaining between them. This CDR3 has 14 residues. The CDR3 sequence is CSARQGNFQETQYF. DNA of the CDR3: TGCAGTGCTAGGCAGGGAAATTTTCAAGAGACCCAGTACTTC.

The rearrangement links TRBV5-6 to TRBJ2-5, with TRBD1 matching over 7 bases. After removal of 0 bases from V and 6 bases from J, the junction contained 8 bases not matched to a gene. Germline assignment: CDR1 SGHDT and CDR2 YYEEEE. The CDR3 is made up of 15 amino acids. Here the CDR3 DNA reads TGTGCCAGCAGCTTGGAAGGGGGCTTTGGGCAGACCCAGTACTTC. As protein: CASSLEGGFGQTQYF.

This sequence joins TRBV10-3 and TRBJ2-7, with TRBD2 matching 13 bases. The J segment lost 4 bases and the V segment lost 3 bases, leaving 15 bases of the junction unmatched. The CDR3 spans 19 residues. The germline V gene has CDR1 ENHRY and CDR2 SYGVKD. The CDR3 is CAISDIQGLAGVVEYEQYF. As DNA, the CDR3 is TGTGCCATCAGTGATATTCAAGGACTAGCGGGAGTGGTTGAGTACGAGCAGTACTTC.

About this clonotype itself: The CDR3 ends on some other residue instead of the conserved phenylalanine or tryptophan, so this is likely a read error. This chain joins TRBV12-3 or TRBV12-4 and TRBJ2-1; D perhaps matches TRBD1 (5 bases). The V and J ends lost 6 bases and 2 bases respectively, with 11 bases between them. The CDR3 runs 14 residues. CDR3 DNA: TGTGCCAGCAGGCCAACAGGCACCTACAATGAGCAGTTCCTC. Residues: CASRPTGTYNEQFL.

This chain uses TRBV12-3 or TRBV12-4 with TRBJ1-1; TRBD1 is a possible D gene (5 bases). CDR3 length: 13 residues. Trimming left V 2 bases short and J 4 bases short, with 8 bases between. The CDR3 here is CASSLLGTTEAFF. The CDR3 DNA is TGTGCCAGCAGTTTATTGGGGACCACTGAAGCTTTCTTT.

The CDR3 reads CASSTGGRGKNIQYF. In DNA, the CDR3 is TGCGCCAGCAGTACAGGGGGCCGAGGCAAAAACATTCAGTACTTC. V gene TRBV4-1 combines with J gene TRBJ2-4, with 9 nucleotides matching TRBD1. Per germline, CDR1 MGHRA and CDR2 YSYEKL. After removal of 6 bases from V and 3 bases from J, the junction contained 6 bases not matched to a gene. This CDR3 has 15 amino acids.

This clonotype has a count of ten or more. The J gene is TRBJ1-5, the V gene TRBV28; D might be TRBD1 (5 bases). Trimming took 6 bases from V and 9 from J, leaving 12 bases between them. CDR3 length: 12 amino acids. Germline values: CDR1 MDHEN, CDR2 SYDVKM. CDR3 amino acids: CASSVGRRPQHF. Here the CDR3 DNA reads TGTGCCAGCAGCGTGGGGCGCCGGCCCCAGCATTTT.

In its sample, this clonotype was seen many times. The rearrangement uses TRBV6-2 or TRBV6-3 and TRBJ2-1, with D unclear. Looked up from germline, CDR1 is MNHEY and CDR2 is SVGEGT. V was pared by 0 bases and J by 6 bases, with 9 bases between. CDR3 length equals 14 residues. This chain's CDR3 is CASSYSPRANEQFF. CDR3 DNA sequence: TGTGCCAGCAGTTACTCCCCTCGCGCCAATGAGCAGTTCTTC.

This clonotype was seen many times. This chain connects TRBV20-1 to TRBJ1-2, with unresolved D. The germline CDR1 and CDR2 sequences are DFQATT and SNEGSKA (reference sequence). This CDR3 contains 15 residues. V was clipped by 4 bases and J by 2 bases, with 17 bases between them. The CDR3 here is CSAIRRAKLNYGYTF. The CDR3 region has the DNA TGCAGTGCTATCAGGCGAGCCAAGCTGAACTATGGCTACACCTTC.

This clonotype has at least ten counts. The chain is built from TRBV7-2 and TRBJ2-7; D is possibly TRBD1 (6 bases). Trimming took 5 bases from V and 5 from J, leaving 13 bases between them. CDR3 length: 13 residues. From germline, CDR1 is SGHTA and CDR2 FQGNSA. CDR3 sequence: CASSRGQGHEQYF. CDR3 nucleotide sequence: TGTGCCAGCAGCCGTGGGCAGGGGCACGAGCAGTACTTC. Based on the CDR3 plus reference TRBV7-2 and TRBJ2-7, the full variable domain is GAGVSQSPSNKVTEKGKDVELRCDPISGHTALYWYRQSLGQGLEFLIYFQGNSAPDKSGLPSDRFSAERTGGSVSTLTIQRTQQEDSAVYLCASSRGQGHEQYFGPGTRLTVT.

This clonotype was observed many times. CDR3 in DNA: TGTGCCAGCAGCAAAAGTGGGCAGGGGGCGCGTAATGAGCAGTTCTTC. Protein: CASSKSGQGARNEQFF. The J gene is TRBJ2-1, the V gene TRBV3-1, with 8 nucleotides matching TRBD1. CDR1 is LGHDT and CDR2 is YNNKEL in the germline V gene (reference sequence). This CDR3 comprises 16 residues. J lost 7 bases, V lost 5 bases, and 13 bases had no gene match.

At least ten counts were recorded for this clonotype. V gene TRBV12-3 or TRBV12-4 combines with J gene TRBJ1-2, with a weak D call TRBD1 (6 bases). Deletions cut 2 bases from V and 8 bases from J, with 12 bases between. The CDR3 contains 13 residues. This chain's CDR3 is CASSLSGAVGYTF. DNA for the CDR3: TGTGCCAGCAGTTTATCGGGGGCGGTGGGCTACACCTTC.

This clonotype was seen many times. V gene TRBV10-3 combines with J gene TRBJ1-2; 7 bases map to TRBD1. CDR3 size: 13 residues. The V gene end was trimmed by 7 bases and the J gene end by 0 bases; junction bases not matched to a gene: 2. CDR1 and CDR2 from the germline V gene are ENHRY and SYGVKD. Here the CDR3 reads CAITTGANYGYTF. The DNA of the CDR3 is TGTGCCATCACAACAGGGGCTAACTATGGCTACACCTTC.